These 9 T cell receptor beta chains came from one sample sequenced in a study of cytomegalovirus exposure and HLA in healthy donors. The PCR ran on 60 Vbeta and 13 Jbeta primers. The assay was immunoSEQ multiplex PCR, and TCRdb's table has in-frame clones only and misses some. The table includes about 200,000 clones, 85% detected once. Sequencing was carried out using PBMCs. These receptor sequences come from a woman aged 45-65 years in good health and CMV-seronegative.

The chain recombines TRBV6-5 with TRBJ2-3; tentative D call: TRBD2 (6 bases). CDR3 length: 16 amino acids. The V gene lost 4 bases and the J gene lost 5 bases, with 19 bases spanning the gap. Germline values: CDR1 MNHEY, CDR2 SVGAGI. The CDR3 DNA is TGTGCCAGCAGTTTAACGGGCGGGGATGCGGTAGATACGCAGTATTTT. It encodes CASSLTGGDAVDTQYF.

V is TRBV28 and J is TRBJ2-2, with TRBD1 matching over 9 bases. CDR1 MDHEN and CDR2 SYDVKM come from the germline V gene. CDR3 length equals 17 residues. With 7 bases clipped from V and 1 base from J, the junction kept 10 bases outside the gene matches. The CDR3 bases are TGTGCCAGCACTGTCGGGACAGGGTTCCTGAACACCGGGGAGCTGTTTTTT. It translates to CASTVGTGFLNTGELFF.

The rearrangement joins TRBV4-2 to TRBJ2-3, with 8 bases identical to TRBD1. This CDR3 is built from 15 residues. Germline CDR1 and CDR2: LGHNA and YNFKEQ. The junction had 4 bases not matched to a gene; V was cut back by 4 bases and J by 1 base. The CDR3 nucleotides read TGTGCCAGCAGCCGCTTGACAGGGGGCACAGATACGCAGTATTTT. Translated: CASSRLTGGTDTQYF.

CDR3 DNA: TGTGCCAGCAGCCTAGGGGACAAAACCTACGAGCAGTACTTC. Encoded protein: CASSLGDKTYEQYF. The rearrangement uses TRBV14 and TRBJ2-7; possible D gene TRBD1, 6 bases. V dropped 4 bases and J dropped 2 bases, with 12 bases sitting between them. Germline loops: CDR1 SGHDN, CDR2 FVKESK. This CDR3 is built from 14 residues.

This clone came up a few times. The CDR3 reads CASSTAGEQYF. CDR3 in DNA: TGTGCCAGCAGTACGGCAGGGGAACAGTACTTC. V and J are TRBV6-5 and TRBJ2-7; tentative D call: TRBD1 (6 bases). V lost 5 bases to trimming and J lost 10 bases, with 12 bases between them. Germline V lookup: CDR1 MNHEY, CDR2 SVGAGI. The CDR3 has 11 residues.

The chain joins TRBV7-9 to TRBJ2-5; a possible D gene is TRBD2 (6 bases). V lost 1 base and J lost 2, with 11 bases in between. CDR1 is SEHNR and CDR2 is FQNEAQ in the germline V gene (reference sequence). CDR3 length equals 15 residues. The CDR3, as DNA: TGTGCCAGCAGCTTAGGGATAAGCGGGCAAGAGACCCAGTACTTC. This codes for CASSLGISGQETQYF.

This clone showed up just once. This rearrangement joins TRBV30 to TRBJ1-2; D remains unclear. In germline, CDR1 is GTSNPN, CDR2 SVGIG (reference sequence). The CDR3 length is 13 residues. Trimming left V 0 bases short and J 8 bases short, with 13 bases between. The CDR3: CAWSVVSAGGYTF. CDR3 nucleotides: TGTGCCTGGAGTGTAGTGTCCGCGGGGGGCTACACCTTC.

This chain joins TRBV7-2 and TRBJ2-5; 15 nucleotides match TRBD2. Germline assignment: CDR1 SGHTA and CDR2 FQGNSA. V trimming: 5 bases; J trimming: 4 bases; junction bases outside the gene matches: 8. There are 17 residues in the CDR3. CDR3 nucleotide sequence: TGTGCCAGCAGCCCACCGGGACTAGCGGGAGGAACAGAGACCCAGTACTTC. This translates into CASSPPGLAGGTETQYF.

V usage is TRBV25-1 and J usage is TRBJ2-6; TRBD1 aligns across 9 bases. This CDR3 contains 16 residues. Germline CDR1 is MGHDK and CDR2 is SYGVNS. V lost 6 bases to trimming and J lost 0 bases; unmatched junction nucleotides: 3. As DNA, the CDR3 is TGTGCCAGCAGCTACAGGGGGCACTCTGGGGCCAACGTCCTGACTTTC. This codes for CASSYRGHSGANVLTF. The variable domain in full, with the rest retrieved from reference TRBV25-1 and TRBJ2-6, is EADIYQTPRYLVIGTGKKITLECSQTMGHDKMYWYQQDPGMELHLIHYSYGVNSTEKGDLSSESTVSRIRTEHFPLTLESARPSHTSQYLCASSYRGHSGANVLTFGAGSRLTVL.